This T cell receptor (beta chain) was documented in a study of Ad26.COV2.S vaccination and SARS-CoV-2 variants. Treatment in this sample: 19 received Ad26.COV2.S at low or high dose, single or two shots; 5 received placebo; per-sample allocation not given. Samples came from day 63 after the first vaccine or placebo injection. Vaccination employed an Ad26 vector expressing the Wuhan-strain SARS-CoV-2 spike. Data came from immunoSEQ multiplex PCR; TCRdb stores just in-frame clones and leaves some out. The sample lists some 400,000 clones, around 89% occurring once. Trimming left V 0 bases short and J 7 bases short, with 9 bases between. The germline V gene has CDR1 SGDLS and CDR2 YYNGEE. The CDR3 covers 13 residues.

Material: peripheral blood, obtained in a trial of Ad26.COV2.S vaccine versus placebo. V is TRBV9 and J is TRBJ2-3, with D perhaps matching TRBD2 (6 bases). The TCR was taken from a person between 18 and 59 years old who received the Ad26.COV2.S COVID-19 vaccine or a placebo. The CDR3 nucleotides read TGTGCCAGCAGCGTAGTTAGCGGAAATACGCAGTATTTT. It codes for CASSVVSGNTQYF.